One sample yielded the 8 T cell receptor beta chains listed below, sequenced in a study of regulatory T cells in long-lasting Graves disease. Time point noted: persistent/refractory GD, antithyroid drugs over 5 years with positive TRAb. The TCR library used RNA extracted from PBMCs. iRepertoire HTBI primers and Arm-PCR of CDR3 regions built TCR beta libraries. TCRdb processed the multiplex PCR reads anew with MiXCR; each CDR3 protein has one entry. The data show 700,000 or so distinct CDR3 sequences, about 30% seen once. This material consisted of peripheral blood mononuclear cells (PBMCs), taken when the disease was refractory, from a patient treated with antithyroid drugs. These receptors were obtained from a female donor with Graves disease.

The chain joins TRBV6-1 to TRBJ2-2; 7 bases fit TRBD1. CDR1 is MNHNS, CDR2 SASEGT, per germline. The CDR3 runs 15 residues. Losses at the gene ends were 2 bases for V and 4 bases for J; bases not matched to a gene: 4. CDR3 loop: CASSEQGVATGELFF. The CDR3, as DNA: TGTGCCAGCAGTGAACAGGGGGTAGCCACCGGGGAGCTGTTTTTT.

The genes are TRBV7-9 and TRBJ1-2; 10 bases are shared with TRBD1. The germline CDR1 and CDR2 sequences are SEHNR and FQNEAQ (reference sequence). The CDR3 is made up of 14 amino acids. Trimming took 4 bases from V and 8 from J; bases not matched to a gene: 7. CDR3 bases: TGTGCCAGCAGCTACGGGACAGGGGAGATGGGCTACACCTTC. It is translated as CASSYGTGEMGYTF.

Of note for this clonotype: A much larger clonotype is one base distant, so this may be a read error. The chain has TRBV6-2 or TRBV6-3 and TRBJ1-6; 7 bases fit TRBD1. Germline CDR1 is MNHEY and CDR2 is SVGEGT. Germline trimming cut 5 bases from V and 10 bases from J; bases unmatched to any gene: 11. This CDR3 has 15 residues. DNA of the CDR3: TGTGCCAGCAGTCTCATAGGGACAGCCAAATCACCCCTCCACTTT. This translates into CASSLIGTAKSPLHF.

The rearrangement uses TRBV6-4 and TRBJ2-4; D is undetermined. The ends were cut back, 3 bases at V and 0 bases at J, with 9 bases in the middle. CDR3 length: 15 residues. Germline lookup yields CDR1 MRHNA and CDR2 SNTAGT. CDR3 residues: CASSEASLAKNIQYF. The CDR3 DNA follows: TGTGCCAGCAGTGAAGCGTCGCTAGCCAAAAACATTCAGTACTTC.

In DNA, the CDR3 is TGTGCCAGCAGCTTAGTAAACCGGAGCAATCAGCCCCAGCATTTT. Protein sequence: CASSLVNRSNQPQHF. The chain is built from TRBV7-9 and TRBJ1-5, with unresolved D. V shed 1 base and J shed 1 base, with 8 bases lying between them. The CDR3 is 15 amino acids. The V gene's germline CDR1 is SEHNR and CDR2 FQNEAQ (reference sequence).

The chain uses TRBV2 and TRBJ2-7; D may be TRBD2 (5 bases). The CDR3 is 13 amino acids. Trimming removed 4 bases at V and 0 bases at J, with 7 bases between. Germline V CDR1 and CDR2: SNHLY, FYNNEI. CDR3 in DNA: TGTGCCAGCAGTGGGACTGACTCCTACGAGCAGTACTTC. Translation gives CASSGTDSYEQYF.

With respect to this clonotype: At one boundary the junction diverges from the germline segment, which might be a read error. J is TRBJ1-5 and V is TRBV27; D call uncertain. The CDR3 extends over 17 amino acids. Germline V gene data show CDR1 as MNHEY and CDR2 as SMNVEV (reference sequence). The CDR3 nucleotides read TGTGCCAGCAGTCCGGCTTTGGTGCTGGCGTTTGGTCAGCCCCGGCATTTT. Its translation is CASSPALVLAFGQPRHF.

This clonotype has only a few counts. The chain links TRBV19 to TRBJ2-2, with 9 bases that match TRBD2. Germline CDR1 is LNHDA and CDR2 is SQIVND (reference sequence). There are 17 residues in the CDR3. Trimming removed 5 bases from V and 0 bases from J; junction bases left unmatched: 7. CDR3 loop: CASSLTLAGANTGELFF. The CDR3, as DNA: TGTGCCAGTAGTCTCACGTTAGCGGGAGCGAACACCGGGGAGCTGTTTTTT. The entire variable domain, with the rest obtained from reference TRBV19 and TRBJ2-2, is as follows: DGGITQSPKYLFRKEGQNVTLSCEQNLNHDAMYWYRQDPGQGLRLIYYSQIVNDFQKGDIAEGYSVSREKKESFPLTVTSAQKNPTAFYLCASSLTLAGANTGELFFGEGSRLTVL.